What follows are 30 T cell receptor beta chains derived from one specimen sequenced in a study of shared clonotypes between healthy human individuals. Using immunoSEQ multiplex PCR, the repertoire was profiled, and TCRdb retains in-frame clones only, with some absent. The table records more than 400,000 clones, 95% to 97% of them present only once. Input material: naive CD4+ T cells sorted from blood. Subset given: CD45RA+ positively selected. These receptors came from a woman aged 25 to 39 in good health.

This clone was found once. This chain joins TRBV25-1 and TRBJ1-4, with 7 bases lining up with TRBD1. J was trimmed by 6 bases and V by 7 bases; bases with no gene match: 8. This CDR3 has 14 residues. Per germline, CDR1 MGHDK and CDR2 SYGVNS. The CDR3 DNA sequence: TGTGCCAGCACAAGGGGGACAGCCGATGAAAAACTGTTTTTT. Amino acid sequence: CASTRGTADEKLFF.

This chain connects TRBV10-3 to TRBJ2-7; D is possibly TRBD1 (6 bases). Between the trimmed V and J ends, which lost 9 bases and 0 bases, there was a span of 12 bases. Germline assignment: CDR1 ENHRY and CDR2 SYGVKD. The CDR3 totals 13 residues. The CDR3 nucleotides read TGTGCCATGTCAGGGGCAAGCTCCTACGAGCAGTACTTC. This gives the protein CAMSGASSYEQYF.

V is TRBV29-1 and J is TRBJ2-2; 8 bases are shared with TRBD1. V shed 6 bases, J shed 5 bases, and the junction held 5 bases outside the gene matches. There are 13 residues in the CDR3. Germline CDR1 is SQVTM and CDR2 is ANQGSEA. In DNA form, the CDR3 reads TGCAGCGTCGGACAGGGCTTTACCGGGGAGCTGTTTTTT. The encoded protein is CSVGQGFTGELFF.

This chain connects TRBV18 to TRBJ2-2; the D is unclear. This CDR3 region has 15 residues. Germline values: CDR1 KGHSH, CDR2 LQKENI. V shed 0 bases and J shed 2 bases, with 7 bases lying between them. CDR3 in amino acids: CASSPPATNTGELFF. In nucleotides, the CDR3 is TGTGCCAGCTCACCACCGGCGACAAACACCGGGGAGCTGTTTTTT.

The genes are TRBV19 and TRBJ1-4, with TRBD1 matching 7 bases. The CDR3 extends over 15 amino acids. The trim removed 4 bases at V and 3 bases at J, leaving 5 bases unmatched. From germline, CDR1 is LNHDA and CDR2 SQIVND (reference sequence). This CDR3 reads CASSTSGTANEKLFF. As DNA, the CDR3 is TGTGCCAGTAGTACCTCCGGGACAGCTAATGAAAAACTGTTTTTT. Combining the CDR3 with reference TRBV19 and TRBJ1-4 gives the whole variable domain DGGITQSPKYLFRKEGQNVTLSCEQNLNHDAMYWYRQDPGQGLRLIYYSQIVNDFQKGDIAEGYSVSREKKESFPLTVTSAQKNPTAFYLCASSTSGTANEKLFFGSGTQLSVL.

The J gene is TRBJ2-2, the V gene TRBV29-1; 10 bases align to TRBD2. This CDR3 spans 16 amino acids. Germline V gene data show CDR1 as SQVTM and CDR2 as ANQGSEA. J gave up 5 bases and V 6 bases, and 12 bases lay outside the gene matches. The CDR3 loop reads CSVKAGGPYETGELFF. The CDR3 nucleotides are TGCAGCGTCAAAGCGGGAGGGCCTTACGAAACCGGGGAGCTGTTTTTT.

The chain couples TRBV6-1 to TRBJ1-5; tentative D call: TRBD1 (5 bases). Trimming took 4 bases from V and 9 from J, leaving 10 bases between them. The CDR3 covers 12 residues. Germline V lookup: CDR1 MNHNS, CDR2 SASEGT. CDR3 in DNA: TGTGCCAGCAGTGGGGGCCCTTGGCCCCAGCATTTT. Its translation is CASSGGPWPQHF.

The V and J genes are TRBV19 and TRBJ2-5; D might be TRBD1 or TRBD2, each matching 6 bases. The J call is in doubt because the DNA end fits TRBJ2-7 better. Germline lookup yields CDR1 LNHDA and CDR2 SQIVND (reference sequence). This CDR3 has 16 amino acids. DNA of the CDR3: TGTGCCAGTAGCCGCGGGACAAAGCACTACTCCTACGAGCAGTACTTC. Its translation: CASSRGTKHYSYEQYF.

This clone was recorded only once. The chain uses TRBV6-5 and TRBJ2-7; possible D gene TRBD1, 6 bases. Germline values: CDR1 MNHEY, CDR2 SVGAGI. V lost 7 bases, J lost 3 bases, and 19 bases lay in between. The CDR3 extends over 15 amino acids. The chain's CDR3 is CASTSRTAQVYEQYF. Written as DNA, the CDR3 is TGTGCCAGCACCTCCAGGACAGCGCAAGTCTACGAGCAGTACTTC.

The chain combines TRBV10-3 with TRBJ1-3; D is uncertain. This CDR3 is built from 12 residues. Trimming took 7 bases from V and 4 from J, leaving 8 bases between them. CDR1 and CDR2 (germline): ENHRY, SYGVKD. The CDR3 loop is CAIKDGGNTIYF. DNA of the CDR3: TGTGCCATCAAGGACGGGGGAAACACCATATATTTT.

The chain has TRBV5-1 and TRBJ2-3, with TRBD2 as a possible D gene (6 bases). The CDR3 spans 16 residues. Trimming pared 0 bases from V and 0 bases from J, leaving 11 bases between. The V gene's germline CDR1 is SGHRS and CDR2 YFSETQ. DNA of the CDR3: TGCGCCAGCAGCTTGGGTGCTAGCGTGAGCACAGATACGCAGTATTTT. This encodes CASSLGASVSTDTQYF.

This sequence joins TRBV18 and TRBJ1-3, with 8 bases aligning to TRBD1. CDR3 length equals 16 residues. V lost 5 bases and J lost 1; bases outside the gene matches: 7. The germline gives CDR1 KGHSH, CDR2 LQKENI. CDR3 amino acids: CASSSQGADSGNTIYF. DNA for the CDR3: TGTGCCAGCTCATCCCAGGGGGCGGATTCTGGAAACACCATATATTTT.

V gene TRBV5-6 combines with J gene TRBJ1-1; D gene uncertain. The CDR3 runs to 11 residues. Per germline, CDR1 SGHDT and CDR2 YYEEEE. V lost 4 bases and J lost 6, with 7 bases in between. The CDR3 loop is CASSGESEAFF. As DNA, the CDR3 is TGTGCCAGCAGCGGGGAGTCTGAAGCTTTCTTT.

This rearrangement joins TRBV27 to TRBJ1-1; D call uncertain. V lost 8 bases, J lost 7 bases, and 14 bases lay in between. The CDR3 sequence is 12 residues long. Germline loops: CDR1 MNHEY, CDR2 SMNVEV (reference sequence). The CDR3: CASHKGASEAFF. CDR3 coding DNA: TGTGCCAGCCACAAGGGAGCCAGTGAAGCTTTCTTT.

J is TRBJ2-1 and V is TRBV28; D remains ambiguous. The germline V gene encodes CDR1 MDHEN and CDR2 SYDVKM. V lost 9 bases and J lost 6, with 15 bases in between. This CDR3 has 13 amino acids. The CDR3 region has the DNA TGTGCCAGTGCCTATCGAGTTCTCAATGAGCAGTTCTTC. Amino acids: CASAYRVLNEQFF.

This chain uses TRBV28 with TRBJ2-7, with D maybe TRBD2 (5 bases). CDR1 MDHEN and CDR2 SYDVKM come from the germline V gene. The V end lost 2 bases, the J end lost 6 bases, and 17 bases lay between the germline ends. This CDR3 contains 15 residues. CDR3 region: CASSLLVPGTSEQYF. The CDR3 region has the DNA TGTGCCAGCAGTTTACTGGTACCGGGAACTAGCGAGCAGTACTTC.

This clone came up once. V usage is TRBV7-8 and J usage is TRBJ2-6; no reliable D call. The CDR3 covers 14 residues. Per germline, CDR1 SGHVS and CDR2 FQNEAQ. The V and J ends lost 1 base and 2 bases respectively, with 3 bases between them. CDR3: CASSLEPGANVLTF. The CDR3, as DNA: TGTGCCAGCAGCTTAGAACCTGGGGCCAACGTCCTGACTTTC.

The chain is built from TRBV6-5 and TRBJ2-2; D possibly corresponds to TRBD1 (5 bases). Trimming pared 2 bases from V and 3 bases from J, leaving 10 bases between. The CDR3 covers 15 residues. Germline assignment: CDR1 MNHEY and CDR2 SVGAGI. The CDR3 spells CASSYGAIYTGELFF. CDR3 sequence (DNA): TGTGCCAGCAGTTACGGGGCGATTTACACCGGGGAGCTGTTTTTT.

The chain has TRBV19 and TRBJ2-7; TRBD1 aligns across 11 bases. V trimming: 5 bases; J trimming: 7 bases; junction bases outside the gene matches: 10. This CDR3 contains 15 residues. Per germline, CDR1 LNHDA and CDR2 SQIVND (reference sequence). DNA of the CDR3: TGTGCCAGTAGTCGAGGAGGACAGGGGGCAGGTGAGCAGTACTTC. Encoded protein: CASSRGGQGAGEQYF. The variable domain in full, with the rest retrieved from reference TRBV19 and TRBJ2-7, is DGGITQSPKYLFRKEGQNVTLSCEQNLNHDAMYWYRQDPGQGLRLIYYSQIVNDFQKGDIAEGYSVSREKKESFPLTVTSAQKNPTAFYLCASSRGGQGAGEQYFGPGTRLTVT.

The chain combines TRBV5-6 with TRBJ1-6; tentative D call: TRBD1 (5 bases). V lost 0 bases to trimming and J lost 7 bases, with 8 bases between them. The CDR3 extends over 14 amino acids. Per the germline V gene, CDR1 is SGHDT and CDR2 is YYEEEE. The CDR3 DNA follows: TGTGCCAGCAGCTTGGGGGGCACAAATTCACCCCTCCACTTT. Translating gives CASSLGGTNSPLHF.

CDR3 sequence reads: CASSLAVAVEGDTQYF. The CDR3 DNA is TGCGCCAGCAGCTTGGCCGTAGCGGTCGAAGGAGATACGCAGTATTTT. The rearrangement joins TRBV5-1 to TRBJ2-3; D perhaps matches TRBD2 (6 bases). V was trimmed by 0 bases and J by 5 bases, leaving 16 bases between them. This CDR3 comprises 16 residues. Germline CDR1 and CDR2: SGHRS and YFSETQ.

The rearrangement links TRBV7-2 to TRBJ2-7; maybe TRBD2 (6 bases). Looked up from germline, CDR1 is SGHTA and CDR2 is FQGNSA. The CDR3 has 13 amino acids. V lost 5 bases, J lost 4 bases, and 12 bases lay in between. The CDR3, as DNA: TGTGCCAGCAGCGCCCGCGGGGATTACGAGCAGTACTTC. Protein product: CASSARGDYEQYF.

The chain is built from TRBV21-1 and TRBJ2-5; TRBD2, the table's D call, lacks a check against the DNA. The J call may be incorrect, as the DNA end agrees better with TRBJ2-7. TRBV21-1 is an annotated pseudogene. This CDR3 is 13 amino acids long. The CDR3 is CASGGEPGYEQYF. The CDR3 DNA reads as TGTGCCAGCGGAGGGGAGCCCGGGTACGAGCAGTACTTC.

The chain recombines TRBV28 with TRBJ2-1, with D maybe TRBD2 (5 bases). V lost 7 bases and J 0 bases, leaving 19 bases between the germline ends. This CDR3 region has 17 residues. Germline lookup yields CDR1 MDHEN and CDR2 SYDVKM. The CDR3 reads CASTSGLGASSYNEQFF. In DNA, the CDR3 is TGTGCCAGCACCTCGGGGTTGGGCGCGAGCTCCTACAATGAGCAGTTCTTC.

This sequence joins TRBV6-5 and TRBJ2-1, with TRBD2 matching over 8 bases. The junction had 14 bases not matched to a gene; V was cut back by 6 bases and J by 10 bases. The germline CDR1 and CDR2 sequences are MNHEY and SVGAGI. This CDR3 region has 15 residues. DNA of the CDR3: TGTGCCAGCAGCCCAACCCAGGCGGGAGGTGAAGAGCAGTTCTTC. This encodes CASSPTQAGGEEQFF.

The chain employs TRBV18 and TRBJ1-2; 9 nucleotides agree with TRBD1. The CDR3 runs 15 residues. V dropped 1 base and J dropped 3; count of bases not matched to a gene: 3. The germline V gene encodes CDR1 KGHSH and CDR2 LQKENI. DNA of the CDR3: TGTGCCAGCTCACCACGGGACAGGGTCGACTATGGCTACACCTTC. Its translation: CASSPRDRVDYGYTF.

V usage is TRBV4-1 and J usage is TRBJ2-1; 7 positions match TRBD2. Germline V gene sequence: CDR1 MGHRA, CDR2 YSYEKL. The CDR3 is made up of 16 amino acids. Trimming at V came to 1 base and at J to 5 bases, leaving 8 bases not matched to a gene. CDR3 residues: CASSQVSGTTDNEQFF. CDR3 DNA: TGCGCCAGCAGCCAAGTATCCGGGACTACTGACAATGAGCAGTTCTTC.

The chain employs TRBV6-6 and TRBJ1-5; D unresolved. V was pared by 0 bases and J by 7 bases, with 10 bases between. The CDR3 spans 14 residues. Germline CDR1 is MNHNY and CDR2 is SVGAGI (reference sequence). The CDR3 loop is CASSYSWGKQPQHF. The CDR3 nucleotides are TGTGCCAGCAGTTACTCTTGGGGTAAGCAGCCCCAGCATTTT.

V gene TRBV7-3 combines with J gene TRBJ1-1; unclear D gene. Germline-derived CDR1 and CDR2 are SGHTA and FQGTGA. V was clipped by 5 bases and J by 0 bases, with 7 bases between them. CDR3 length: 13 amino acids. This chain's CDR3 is CASSSTMNTEAFF. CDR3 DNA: TGTGCCAGCAGCAGCACAATGAACACTGAAGCTTTCTTT.

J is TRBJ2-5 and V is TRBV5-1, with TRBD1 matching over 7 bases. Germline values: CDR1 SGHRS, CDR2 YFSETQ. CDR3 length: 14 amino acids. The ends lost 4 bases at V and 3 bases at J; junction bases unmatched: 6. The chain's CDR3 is CASSPGDRKETQYF. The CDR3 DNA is TGCGCCAGCAGCCCAGGGGACAGAAAAGAGACCCAGTACTTC.